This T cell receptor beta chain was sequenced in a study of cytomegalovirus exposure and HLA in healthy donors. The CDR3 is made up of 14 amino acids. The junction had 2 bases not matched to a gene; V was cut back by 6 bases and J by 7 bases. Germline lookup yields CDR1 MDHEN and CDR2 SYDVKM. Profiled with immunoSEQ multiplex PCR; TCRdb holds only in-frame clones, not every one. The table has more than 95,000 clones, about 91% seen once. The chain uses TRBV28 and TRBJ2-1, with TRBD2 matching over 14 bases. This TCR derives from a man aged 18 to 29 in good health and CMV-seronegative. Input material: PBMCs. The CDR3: CASRGLAGDNEQFF. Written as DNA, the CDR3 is TGTGCCAGCAGGGGACTAGCGGGGGATAATGAGCAGTTCTTC.